Sequencing of this T cell receptor (beta chain) was carried out in a study of shared clonotypes between healthy human individuals. Assay used: immunoSEQ multiplex PCR; TCRdb lists only in-frame clones, some missing. The sample lists some 2,100,000 clones, about 92% occurring once. CD45RO negativity and positive selection for CCR7 defined naive CD8 cells, a population that excluded terminally differentiated effector memory CD45RA+ cells. Points on this clone: Its antigen is unknown.

The CDR3 is made up of 13 amino acids. From germline, CDR1 is MNHNS and CDR2 SASEGT. V dropped 10 bases and J dropped 3; count of bases not matched to a gene: 5. Whole-study findings and limits: The expectation was that sequencing depth would affect clonotype sharing among donors.

This sequence originates from a man between 18 and 29 years old in good health. Some clones in this sample may be carry-over from other donors' samples. V is TRBV6-1 and J is TRBJ2-7; 11 nucleotides match TRBD1. The sequencing input was naive CD8+ T cells from PBMCs. The CDR3 spells CATVGTGGYEQYF. The CDR3 DNA is TGTGCCACCGTAGGGACAGGGGGCTACGAGCAGTACTTC.